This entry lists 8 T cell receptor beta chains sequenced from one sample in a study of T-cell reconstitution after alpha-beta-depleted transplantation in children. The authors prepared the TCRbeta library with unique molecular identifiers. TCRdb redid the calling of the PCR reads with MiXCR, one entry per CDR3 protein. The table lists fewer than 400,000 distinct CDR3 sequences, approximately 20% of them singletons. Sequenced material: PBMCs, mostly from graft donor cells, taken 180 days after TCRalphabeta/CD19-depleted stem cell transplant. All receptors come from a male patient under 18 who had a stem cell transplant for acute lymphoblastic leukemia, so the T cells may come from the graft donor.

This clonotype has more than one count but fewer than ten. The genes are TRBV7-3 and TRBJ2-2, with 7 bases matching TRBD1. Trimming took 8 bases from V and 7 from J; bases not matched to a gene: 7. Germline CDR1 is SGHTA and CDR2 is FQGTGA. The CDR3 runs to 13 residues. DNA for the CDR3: TGTGCCAGCGAGCCCTCAGGGGGCGGGGAGCTGTTTTTT. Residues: CASEPSGGGELFF.

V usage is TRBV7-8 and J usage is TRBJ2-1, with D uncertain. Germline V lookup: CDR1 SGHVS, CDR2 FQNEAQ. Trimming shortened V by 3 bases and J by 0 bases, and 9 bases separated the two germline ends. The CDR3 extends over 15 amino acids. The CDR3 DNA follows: TGTGCCAGCAGCTTCCTCCCGAGCTCCTACAATGAGCAGTTCTTC. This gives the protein CASSFLPSSYNEQFF.

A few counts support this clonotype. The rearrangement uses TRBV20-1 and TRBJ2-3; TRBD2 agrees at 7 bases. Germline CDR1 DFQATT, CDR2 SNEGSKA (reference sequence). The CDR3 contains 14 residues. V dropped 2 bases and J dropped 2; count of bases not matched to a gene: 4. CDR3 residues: CSARRRGITDTQYF. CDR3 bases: TGCAGTGCTAGAAGGCGGGGGATCACAGATACGCAGTATTTT.

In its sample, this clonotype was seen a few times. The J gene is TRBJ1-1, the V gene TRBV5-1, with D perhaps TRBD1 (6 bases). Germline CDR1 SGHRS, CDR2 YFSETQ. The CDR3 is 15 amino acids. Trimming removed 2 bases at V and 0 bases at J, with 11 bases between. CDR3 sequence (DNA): TGCGCCAGCAGCTTCGTCGGGGGGCTGAACACTGAAGCTTTCTTT. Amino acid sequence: CASSFVGGLNTEAFF.

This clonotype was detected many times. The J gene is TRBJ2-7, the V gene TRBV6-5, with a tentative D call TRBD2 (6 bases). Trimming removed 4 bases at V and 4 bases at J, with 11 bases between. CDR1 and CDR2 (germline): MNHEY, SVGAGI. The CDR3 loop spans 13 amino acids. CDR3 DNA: TGTGCCAGCAGTTCCCTCGGGGGTTACGAGCAGTACTTC. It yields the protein CASSSLGGYEQYF.

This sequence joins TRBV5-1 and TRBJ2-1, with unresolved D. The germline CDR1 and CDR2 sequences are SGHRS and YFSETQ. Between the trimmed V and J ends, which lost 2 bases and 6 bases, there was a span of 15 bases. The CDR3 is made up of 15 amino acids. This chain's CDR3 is CASSFREVPGNEQFF. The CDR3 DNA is TGCGCCAGCAGCTTTAGAGAGGTCCCGGGCAATGAGCAGTTCTTC.

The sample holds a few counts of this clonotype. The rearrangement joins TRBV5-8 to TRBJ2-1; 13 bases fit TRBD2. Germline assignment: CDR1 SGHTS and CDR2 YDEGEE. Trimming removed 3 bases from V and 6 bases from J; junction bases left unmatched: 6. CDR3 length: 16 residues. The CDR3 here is CASSSGTSGNINEQFF. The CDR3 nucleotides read TGTGCCAGCAGCTCGGGGACTAGCGGGAATATCAATGAGCAGTTCTTC.

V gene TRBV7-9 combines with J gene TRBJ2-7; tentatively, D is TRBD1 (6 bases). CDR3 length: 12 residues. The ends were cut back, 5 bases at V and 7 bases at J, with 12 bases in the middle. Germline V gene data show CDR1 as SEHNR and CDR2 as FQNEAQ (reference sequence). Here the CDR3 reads CASSLTGFEQYF. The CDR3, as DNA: TGTGCCAGCAGCCTTACAGGGTTTGAGCAGTACTTC.